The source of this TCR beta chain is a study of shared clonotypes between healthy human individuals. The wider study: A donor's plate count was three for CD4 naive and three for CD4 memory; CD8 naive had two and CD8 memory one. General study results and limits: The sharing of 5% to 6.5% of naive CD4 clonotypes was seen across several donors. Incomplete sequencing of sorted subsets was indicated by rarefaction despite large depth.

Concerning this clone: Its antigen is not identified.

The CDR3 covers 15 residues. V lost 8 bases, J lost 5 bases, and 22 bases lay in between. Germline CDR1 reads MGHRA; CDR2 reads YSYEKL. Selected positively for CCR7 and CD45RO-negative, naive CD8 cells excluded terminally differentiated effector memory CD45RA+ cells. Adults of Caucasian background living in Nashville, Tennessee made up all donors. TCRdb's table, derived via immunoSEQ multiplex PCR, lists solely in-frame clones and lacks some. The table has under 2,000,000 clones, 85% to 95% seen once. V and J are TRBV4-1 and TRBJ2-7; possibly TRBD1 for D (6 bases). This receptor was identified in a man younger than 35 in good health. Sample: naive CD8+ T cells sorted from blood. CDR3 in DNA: TGCGCCAGCCGACCCTATAGGGGGAGTAAAGACGAGCAGTACTTC. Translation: CASRPYRGSKDEQYF.